This TCR beta chain was recovered during a study of blood T cell repertoires in COVID-19. Per the original data handling: Amplifying reference gene primers gave estimates of nucleated cell counts. Assay: immunoSEQ multiplex PCR; the TCRdb copy retains only in-frame clones and omits some. V and J calls and clone size are given by that table; D and trimming were obtained from the DNA. The data contain almost 200,000 clones, less than 90% of them singletons. The length of the CDR3 is 14 residues. Germline V CDR1 and CDR2: MNHEY, SVGAGI. With 11 bases removed from V and 8 bases from J, the gap between germline ends came to 22 bases.

Sequencing input: peripheral blood. The rearrangement joins TRBV6-5 to TRBJ1-3; the D gene is possibly TRBD1 (6 bases). This receptor was identified in a woman between 70 and 85 years old with acute or convalescent COVID-19. DNA of the CDR3: TGTGCCTTAAAAACGGGGGGCGCATTAGACACCATATATTTT. Its protein is CALKTGGALDTIYF.